Following are 15 T cell receptor delta chains from one sample sequenced in a study of Vδ1+ human thymocytes. Sequences come from RNA converted to cDNA by reverse transcription. Pooled V-gene forward primers with one constant-region reverse primer generated the CDR3 amplicons by multiplex PCR. TCRdb called clones from the multiplex PCR reads again using CATT. The data show 25,000 to 30,000 delta-chain clones, more than 6% seen once. The antigens these receptors bind are not known. Study-wide results and caveats: Thymic TRG and TRD repertoires appeared highly polyclonal, with Gaussian CDR3 length distributions.

Sequenced sample: Vdelta1+ gamma-delta thymocytes from the thymus. Subset here: FACS-sorted CD3+ TCRalphabeta- TCRVdelta1+ TCRVdelta2- thymocytes. The source of these receptors is a girl under two years old who had congenital heart surgery.

This clone came up once. The chain couples TRDV1 to TRDJ1; perhaps D is TRDD2 or TRDD3 (6 bases each). The J gene, left out of TCRdb, was set here by checking the DNA against germline. Germline assignment: CDR1 TSWWSYY and CDR2 QGS. Trimming stripped 3 bases from V and 2 bases from J, with 31 bases between. There are 21 residues in the CDR3. CDR3 in amino acids: CALGELLRYREIRWETDKLIF. For the CDR3, the DNA is TGTGCTCTTGGGGAGCTCCTACGTTATAGAGAGATACGATGGGAAACCGATAAACTCATCTTT.

In this sample, this clone turned up a few times. This rearrangement joins TRDV1 to TRDJ2; TRDD3 matches 8 bases. CDR1 and CDR2 (germline): TSWWSYY, QGS. Germline trimming cut 4 bases from V and 0 bases from J; bases unmatched to any gene: 10. The CDR3 loop spans 18 amino acids. CDR3 in amino acids: CALGVGSLGATLTAQLFF. The CDR3 coding sequence is TGTGCTCTTGGGGTTGGGTCACTGGGGGCAACTTTGACAGCACAACTCTTCTTT.

This clone was observed a handful of times. The chain uses TRDV1 and TRDJ1; 9 bases match TRDD3. Germline lookup yields CDR1 TSWWSYY and CDR2 QGS. V lost 2 bases to trimming and J lost 4 bases; unmatched junction nucleotides: 11. The CDR3 totals 17 residues. DNA of the CDR3: TGTGCTCTTGGGGAATTTACGGTACTGGGGGAAGGCGATAAACTCATCTTT. Its translation is CALGEFTVLGEGDKLIF.

This clone has more than one count but fewer than ten. The gene calls are TRDV1 and TRDJ1; possible D gene TRDD3, 6 bases. The ends were cut back, 4 bases at V and 0 bases at J, with 15 bases in the middle. This CDR3 comprises 16 residues. Per germline, CDR1 TSWWSYY and CDR2 QGS. The CDR3 sequence: CALGGHLGNYTDKLIF. The CDR3 coding sequence is TGTGCTCTTGGGGGTCACCTGGGGAATTACACCGATAAACTCATCTTT.

In this sample, this clone is medium-sized. The chain carries TRDV2 and TRDJ1; TRDD3 agrees at 11 bases. The CDR3 extends over 12 amino acids. Per germline, CDR1 GEAIGNYY and CDR2 EKD. V lost 7 bases and J lost 6; bases outside the gene matches: 3. DNA for the CDR3: TGTGCCTGCGTACTGGGGGATAATAAACTCATCTTT. It encodes CACVLGDNKLIF.

V is TRDV1 and J is TRDJ1; 9 bases align to TRDD3. TCRdb gives no J gene; it was assigned here by matching the DNA to germline. The CDR3 has 15 residues. Trimming took 5 bases from V and 4 from J; bases not matched to a gene: 8. Germline CDR1 and CDR2: TSWWSYY and QGS. CDR3 bases: TGTGCTCTTGGGTTTCCGGGGATACGATACGATAAACTCATCTTT. It specifies CALGFPGIRYDKLIF.

The sample holds one count of this clone. The called J gene is TRDJ1, whereas the V gene has no call; the DNA was not compared with TRDD3, the D call given in the table. The CDR3 sequence is 23 residues long. For the CDR3, the DNA is TGTGCTCTTGGGGAAAGACCCTTCCTACGCCCGGGTTCCACCCAAAATCTCACCGATAAACTCATCTTT. The encoded protein is CALGERPFLRPGSTQNLTDKLIF.

The table lists this clone with a few counts. V usage is TRDV1 and J usage is TRDJ1; perhaps TRDD3 as D (6 bases). This CDR3 is 14 amino acids long. The V end lost 2 bases, the J end lost 2 bases, and 9 bases lay between the germline ends. CDR1 is TSWWSYY, CDR2 QGS, per germline. The CDR3: CALGEGGGTDKLIF. The DNA of the CDR3 is TGTGCTCTTGGGGAAGGGGGAGGAACCGATAAACTCATCTTT.

This clone was seen more than once but under ten times. This chain uses TRDV1 with TRDJ1; TRDD3 aligns across 8 bases. The CDR3 covers 23 residues. Germline V gives CDR1 TSWWSYY, CDR2 QGS. J gave up 3 bases and V 2 bases, and 29 bases lay outside the gene matches. The CDR3 protein is CALGESNKHLHLGDLPSADKLIF. The DNA of the CDR3 is TGTGCTCTTGGGGAAAGCAACAAGCACCTACATCTGGGGGACCTACCGTCCGCCGATAAACTCATCTTT.

This clone was observed a handful of times. V usage is TRDV1 and J usage is TRDJ1, with D hard to call. Germline V gene sequence: CDR1 TSWWSYY, CDR2 QGS. CDR3 length: 15 residues. Trimming left V 4 bases short and J 3 bases short, with 15 bases between. The CDR3 protein is CALGAFPKEADKLIF. Written as DNA, the CDR3 is TGTGCTCTTGGGGCCTTTCCGAAAGAAGCCGATAAACTCATCTTT.

V gene TRDV2 combines with J gene TRDJ1, with 11 bases aligning to TRDD3. V was clipped by 0 bases and J by 3 bases; unmatched bases: 14. The CDR3 consists of 19 residues. The germline gives CDR1 GEAIGNYY, CDR2 EKD. The CDR3 region is CACDTVGAGGYLVPDKLIF. For the CDR3, the DNA is TGTGCCTGTGACACCGTGGGAGCTGGGGGATACTTGGTCCCCGATAAACTCATCTTT.

The chain couples TRDV1 to TRDJ1; 11 nucleotides align to TRDD3. TCRdb carries no J gene annotation; the J gene was assigned here by matching the DNA with germline. J gave up 7 bases and V 3 bases, and 28 bases lay outside the gene matches. This CDR3 contains 22 residues. Looked up from germline, CDR1 is TSWWSYY and CDR2 is QGS. The CDR3 DNA reads TGTGCTCTTGGGGACTCGGCCTTCCTACACTCTCTAGTGGGGGATACGGGCGGTAAACTCATCTTT. It yields the protein CALGDSAFLHSLVGDTGGKLIF.

This clone was counted between two and nine times. Other nucleotide sequences in the sample specify the same CDR3. This chain links TRDV1 with TRDJ1; possibly TRDD2 for D (5 bases). The V end was cut by 1 base, the J end by 0 bases, with 18 bases between. Germline V lookup: CDR1 TSWWSYY, CDR2 QGS. There are 18 residues in the CDR3. The CDR3 spells CALGERPYRGENTDKLIF. For the CDR3, the DNA is TGTGCTCTTGGGGAACGACCCTACCGCGGAGAGAACACCGATAAACTCATCTTT.

The chain is built from TRDV1 and TRDJ1; 13 bases line up with TRDD3. This CDR3 is built from 20 residues. CDR1 TSWWSYY and CDR2 QGS come from the germline V gene. With V trimmed by 0 bases and J by 3 bases, 13 bases remained unmatched. The CDR3 is CALGELISLYWGIRPDKLIF. The CDR3 nucleotides read TGTGCTCTTGGGGAACTTATATCCCTTTACTGGGGGATACGGCCCGATAAACTCATCTTT.

A few counts support this clone. The rearrangement links TRDV1 to TRDJ1; D possibly corresponds to TRDD3 (5 bases). The CDR3 is made up of 15 amino acids. Germline V gene sequence: CDR1 TSWWSYY, CDR2 QGS. Trimming pared 3 bases from V and 2 bases from J, leaving 13 bases between. DNA for the CDR3: TGTGCTCTTGGGGATTTTCCCCGGGATACCGATAAACTCATCTTT. Its protein is CALGDFPRDTDKLIF.